These 15 T cell receptor beta chains share one sample of origin, sequenced in a study of OX40 agonist ivuxolimab in advanced cancers. TCRdb keeps only in-frame clones here, not all; method: immunoSEQ multiplex PCR. This table holds around 68,000 clones, roughly 89% found once. The sequencing used CD4+ or CD8+ T cells sorted from blood, collected in a trial of the OX40 agonist ivuxolimab. Receptors were obtained from an adult with an advanced solid tumor such as melanoma, head and neck, liver or kidney cancer.

The chain has TRBV5-1 and TRBJ2-1; TRBD2 agrees at 16 bases. Germline CDR1 SGHRS, CDR2 YFSETQ. The junction had 4 bases not matched to a gene; V was cut back by 4 bases and J by 6 bases. There are 16 residues in the CDR3. This chain's CDR3 is CASSRGTSGRGNEQFF. The DNA of the CDR3 is TGCGCCAGCAGCCGCGGGACTAGCGGGAGGGGCAATGAGCAGTTCTTC. The variable domain in full, completed from reference TRBV5-1 and TRBJ2-1, reads KAGVTQTPRYLIKTRGQQVTLSCSPISGHRSVSWYQQTPGQGLQFLFEYFSETQRNKGNFPGRFSGRQFSNSRSEMNVSTLELGDSALYLCASSRGTSGRGNEQFFGPGTRLTVL.

The rearrangement links TRBV7-2 to TRBJ2-5; D uncertain. The germline V and J ends were trimmed by 9 bases and 3 bases, with 20 bases remaining between them. The CDR3 totals 15 residues. From germline, CDR1 is SGHTA and CDR2 FQGNSA. The CDR3 DNA reads as TGTGCCAGTGGCCATTCCCCTGGCCCCGAAGAGACCCAGTACTTC. Its protein product is CASGHSPGPEETQYF. Filled out from reference TRBV7-2 and TRBJ2-5, the complete variable domain reads GAGVSQSPSNKVTEKGKDVELRCDPISGHTALYWYRQSLGQGLEFLIYFQGNSAPDKSGLPSDRFSAERTGGSVSTLTIQRTQQEDSAVYLCASGHSPGPEETQYFGPGTRLLVL.

The chain is built from TRBV19 and TRBJ2-6, with a possible D match to TRBD1 (5 bases). The CDR3 length is 14 residues. V lost 8 bases, J lost 0 bases, and 8 bases lay in between. Per the germline V gene, CDR1 is LNHDA and CDR2 is SQIVND (reference sequence). CDR3 in amino acids: CASQRGSGANVLTF. CDR3 coding DNA: TGTGCCAGTCAAAGGGGCTCTGGGGCCAACGTCCTGACTTTC.

The rearrangement links TRBV28 to TRBJ2-3; 11 bases match TRBD2. The CDR3 length is 14 residues. V gave up 8 bases and J gave up 2 bases; unmatched junction bases: 3. In germline, CDR1 is MDHEN, CDR2 SYDVKM. The CDR3 loop reads CASGTSGNTDTQYF. CDR3 DNA sequence: TGTGCCAGCGGGACTAGCGGAAACACAGATACGCAGTATTTT.

J is TRBJ1-4 and V is TRBV7-9; D gene uncertain. The germline V and J ends were trimmed by 2 bases and 7 bases, with 20 bases remaining between them. The CDR3 has 17 amino acids. Looked up from germline, CDR1 is SEHNR and CDR2 is FQNEAQ (reference sequence). CDR3 sequence (DNA): TGTGCCAGCAGCTTACAAGTCCGGGTGGCCGAACTTGAAAAACTGTTTTTT. Its translation is CASSLQVRVAELEKLFF.

The chain joins TRBV7-8 to TRBJ2-7; TRBD2 agrees at 8 bases. This CDR3 is 15 amino acids long. V gave up 5 bases and J gave up 6 bases; unmatched junction bases: 12. Germline assignment: CDR1 SGHVS and CDR2 FQNEAQ. The CDR3 DNA is TGTGCCAGCAGCCCCTCGCGGGGGGCCCCTGTCGAGCAGTACTTC. It is translated as CASSPSRGAPVEQYF.

This rearrangement joins TRBV2 to TRBJ2-2; TRBD1 agrees at 7 bases. The CDR3 extends over 14 amino acids. V shed 4 bases, J shed 6 bases, and the junction held 5 bases outside the gene matches. The germline CDR1 and CDR2 sequences are SNHLY and FYNNEI. The CDR3 sequence: CASSVQGIPGELFF. DNA for the CDR3: TGTGCCAGCAGTGTACAGGGGATACCCGGGGAGCTGTTTTTT.

V usage is TRBV29-1 and J usage is TRBJ1-1; 7 positions agree with TRBD1. The CDR3 sequence is 13 residues long. The V and J ends lost 2 bases and 7 bases, in that order; junction bases with no gene match: 7. CDR1 and CDR2 from the germline V gene are SQVTM and ANQGSEA. The CDR3 region has the DNA TGCAGCGTTGAAAGCAGGGGGGGAAGTGAAGCTTTCTTT. It is translated as CSVESRGGSEAFF.

The gene calls are TRBV5-1 and TRBJ2-1; tentative D call: TRBD2 (5 bases). CDR1 SGHRS and CDR2 YFSETQ come from the germline V gene. Trimming cost V 4 bases and J 4 bases, with 12 bases left between them. The CDR3 length is 14 residues. The CDR3 reads CASSPGDTYNEQFF. CDR3 nucleotide sequence: TGCGCCAGCAGCCCCGGGGATACTTACAATGAGCAGTTCTTC.

This chain joins TRBV7-2 and TRBJ2-1, with 12 bases that match TRBD2. Germline CDR1 reads SGHTA; CDR2 reads FQGNSA. J gave up 7 bases and V 5 bases, and 9 bases lay outside the gene matches. The CDR3 sequence is 16 residues long. Written as DNA, the CDR3 is TGTGCCAGCAGCAAAAACCCGGGACTAGCGGGTAATGAGCAGTTCTTC. Translating gives CASSKNPGLAGNEQFF. The whole variable domain, remainder taken from reference TRBV7-2 and TRBJ2-1, is GAGVSQSPSNKVTEKGKDVELRCDPISGHTALYWYRQSLGQGLEFLIYFQGNSAPDKSGLPSDRFSAERTGGSVSTLTIQRTQQEDSAVYLCASSKNPGLAGNEQFFGPGTRLTVL.

The J gene is TRBJ1-5, the V gene TRBV30; no clear D gene. Germline lookup yields CDR1 GTSNPN and CDR2 SVGIG (reference sequence). Trimming stripped 2 bases from V and 4 bases from J, with 9 bases between. This CDR3 has 13 residues. CDR3 loop: CAWSRRENQPQHF. For the CDR3, the DNA is TGTGCCTGGAGTCGGAGGGAGAATCAGCCCCAGCATTTT.

The chain uses TRBV28 and TRBJ2-5, with unresolved D. Trimming removed 3 bases at V and 5 bases at J, with 13 bases between. The CDR3 runs 14 residues. Per the germline V gene, CDR1 is MDHEN and CDR2 is SYDVKM. CDR3 sequence: CASSLPRWMETQYF. The CDR3 coding sequence is TGTGCCAGCAGTTTGCCAAGGTGGATGGAGACCCAGTACTTC. Full variable domain (missing parts from reference TRBV28 and TRBJ2-5): DVKVTQSSRYLVKRTGEKVFLECVQDMDHENMFWYRQDPGLGLRLIYFSYDVKMKEKGDIPEGYSVSREKKERFSLILESASTNQTSMYLCASSLPRWMETQYFGPGTRLLVL.

The V gene is TRBV10-2, the J gene TRBJ2-2; TRBD2 agrees at 8 bases. Per germline, CDR1 WSHSY and CDR2 SAAADI. V dropped 7 bases and J dropped 1; count of bases not matched to a gene: 2. The CDR3 extends over 14 amino acids. CDR3 residues: CASTGTRNTGELFF. As DNA, the CDR3 is TGCGCCAGCACCGGGACTAGGAACACCGGGGAGCTGTTTTTT.

V and J are TRBV7-8 and TRBJ2-3; D is perhaps TRBD2 (6 bases). This CDR3 spans 17 amino acids. V lost 4 bases and J lost 5, with 22 bases in between. Germline V gene lookup returns CDR1 SGHVS and CDR2 FQNEAQ. The CDR3 DNA is TGTGCCAGCAGCTCCCCTTGGGGGAGGTTGGGGGAAGATACGCAGTATTTT. This translates into CASSSPWGRLGEDTQYF.

This clone was picked up a small number of times. The rearrangement uses TRBV4-2 and TRBJ2-2; D not resolved. This CDR3 spans 15 amino acids. The V end lost 0 bases, the J end lost 1 base, and 6 bases lay between the germline ends. The germline V gene encodes CDR1 LGHNA and CDR2 YNFKEQ. CDR3 loop: CASSQDPLNTGELFF. The CDR3 nucleotides read TGTGCCAGCAGCCAAGATCCTTTGAACACCGGGGAGCTGTTTTTT.